This T cell receptor beta chain emerged from a study of beta chain features in type 1 diabetes (dated by TCRdb to about 2018). For the study in its entirety: Patients and healthy donors did not differ in mean age, gender distribution, total cell number or subset yield. Across all samples, 107,917,701 sorted cells were examined, and cell number per subset correlated strongly with RNA yield. The study compared the TCRB repertoires of sorted circulating CD4+ T cell subsets in recently diagnosed type 1 diabetes patients with those in matched healthy donors. Whereas all 30 or so donors provided naive and central memory subsets, regulatory and stem cell-like memory subsets were isolated from just 8 patients and roughly eight healthy donors. On the study overall, not on this receptor specifically: Naive, central memory and regulatory TCRB repertoires appeared to be more similar among patients than among healthy donors. Because cDNA was sequenced instead of genomic DNA, highly expressing activated cells could be over-represented, though the groups showed no difference in activation or CD3 levels. At VDJ recombination sites, type 1 diabetes patients had fewer insertions and more deleted nucleotides, which implies abnormalities in thymic rearrangement. PCR may preferentially amplify shorter templates, but because patient and control samples were amplified and corrected together, any resulting skew would affect both groups equally. HLA sub-analyses involved small numbers of individuals, so any influence of HLA type on TCRB rearrangement remained unresolved. Type 1 diabetes patients showed a moderate but significant shortening of TCRB CDR3 length in all four CD4+ subsets.

Remarks on this clone: Its target antigen remains unknown. Base qualities were left out, and no much larger clone turns up one base away.

From each donor, a single peripheral blood sample of about 120 mL on average was drawn into heparinised tubes. A BD FACSAria II and a panel including CD45RO, CCR7, CD25, CD127, CD95 and CD27 were used to sort naive, central memory, regulatory and stem cell-like memory CD4+ T cells. Every sorted population had a purity above 98%. PBMCs were isolated right away by Lymphoprep density gradient centrifugation and were stained directly, without culture. So that batch effects would be minimized, each experiment stained and sorted samples in pairs, pairing one healthy donor with one patient. Relative to germline, V is 10 bases shorter and J is 7 bases shorter, with 10 bases between their ends. The CDR3 runs 11 residues from the cysteine to the phenylalanine. Of all the DNA, just the CDR3 is kept, 33 bases in frame from base 1. According to the germline V gene (reference sequence), CDR1 reads SEHNR and CDR2 reads FQNEAQ.

The High Capacity cDNA Reverse Transcription Kit was used to reverse transcribe all of the isolated RNA, meaning that expressed TCRB transcripts were what got sequenced. Deep immunoSEQ sequencing was performed on naive, central memory and regulatory T cell samples, with an average of around 3.5 million total reads per sample. Sorted cells were lysed in RLT buffer and RNA was extracted with DNase-treated RNeasy Micro or Mini kits, depending on cell number. Each cell subset was processed separately to prevent cross-contamination, with patient and healthy donor samples processed together. The immunoSEQ multiplex PCR was used to amplify TCRB sequences from cDNA, yielding 87-bp fragments that span the CDR3 region. Amplicons were sequenced on the Illumina HiSeq platform. The original methods were these. PCR bias was corrected computationally using synthetic template baselines, and reads within Hamming distance 2 were collapsed, with unmergeable singletons discarded. Reads were aligned against IMGT to assign V, D and J genes, CDR3 length and insertions or deletions at six rearrangement sites. Within each subset, clonotype counts were normalized to the number of sorted cells before true diversity and Gini coefficients were calculated with the tcR R package. The overlap coefficient, calculated on TCRB nucleotide sequences, was used to measure repertoire sharing. TCRdb provides this immuneACCESS table in a form limited to in-frame rearrangements. Some clones are lacking; in checked studies, under half of them reflect an unresolved V gene, and why the rest are absent is not known. V and J calls and clone size are given by that table; D and trimming were obtained from the DNA. This sample comprises under 150,000 clones, roughly 17% of them detected only once. The top ten clones comprise 2.6% of the sample.

Sequenced: central memory CD4+ T cells from blood. This receptor was taken from a man aged 18-30 years with type 1 diabetes. The sequence joins TRBV7-9 to TRBJ2-2, with TRBD1 tentatively as D gene (6 bases match). In nucleotides, the sequence is TGTGCCAACGGACAGAACGGGGAGCTGTTTTTT. The encoded protein is CANGQNGELFF.